These 14 T cell receptor beta chains came from one sample sequenced in a study of tumor-infiltrating lymphocytes in primary liver carcinoma. Co-extraction yielded RNA and DNA from around 20-30 mg of unsorted bulk tissue. A constant-region primer served to make TCR beta cDNA from about 500 ng total RNA. It was through three nested multiplex PCR rounds of slightly modified ARM-PCR that TCR beta libraries arose. In the first two PCR rounds, TRBV1-TRBV30 forward primers were paired with a C-beta reverse primer, and each round lasted roughly 9 cycles. TCRdb redid the calling of the multiplex PCR reads with MiXCR, one entry per CDR3 protein. The table has about 84,000 distinct CDR3 sequences, approximately 77% seen once; the top ten hold roughly a fifth. Sequenced input: liver tumor tissue from sampling region 1. As to subset: tumor region T1, superior pole. All receptors come from a man in his forties or fifties with primary liver carcinoma and hepatitis B virus infection.

This clonotype appeared many times. This chain joins TRBV6-5 and TRBJ2-7; 10 nucleotides agree with TRBD1. V shed 0 bases, J shed 7 bases, and the junction held 9 bases outside the gene matches. This CDR3 contains 16 residues. The germline V gene encodes CDR1 MNHEY and CDR2 SVGAGI. Written as DNA, the CDR3 is TGTGCCAGCAGTTACTCTAGGGACAGGGGCCTAGGGGAGCAGTACTTC. Protein product: CASSYSRDRGLGEQYF.

With respect to this clonotype: One junction end does not reproduce the germline sequence, and a read error may be involved. The V and J genes are TRBV14 and TRBJ2-1; no reliable D call. The CDR3 is 13 residues long. Germline CDR1 and CDR2: SGHDN and FVKESK. The CDR3 bases are TGTGCCAGCAGCCAAGGGACCGTGCATGAGCAGCTCTTC. Encoded protein: CASSQGTVHEQLF.

Concerning this clonotype: As the CDR3 is not closed by the conserved phenylalanine or tryptophan, this likely results from a read error. The gene calls are TRBV11-3 and TRBJ1-1, with TRBD1 identical over 7 bases. With V trimmed by 1 base and J by 9 bases, 5 bases remained unmatched. The CDR3 spans 13 residues. Germline V gene sequence: CDR1 SGHNT, CDR2 YENEEA. CDR3 DNA sequence: TGTGCCAGCAGCTTAGCAGGGGGGACCAAAGCTTTCCTT. Its translation: CASSLAGGTKAFL.

Regarding this clonotype: One end of the junction does not line up with germline, which may come from a read error. The chain uses TRBV12-3 or TRBV12-4 and TRBJ2-7, with a weak D call TRBD2 (5 bases). This CDR3 region has 13 residues. As DNA, the CDR3 is TGTGCCAGCACCCGAGGGCAATACTACCAGCAGTACTTC. It encodes CASTRGQYYQQYF.

This clonotype was picked up many times. The chain has TRBV4-1 and TRBJ2-6; D remains ambiguous. This CDR3 comprises 16 residues. CDR1 is MGHRA, CDR2 YSYEKL, per germline. V was shortened by 1 base and J by 2 bases, with 9 bases between the two germline ends. CDR3 amino acids: CASSQVSGAGANVLTF. For the CDR3, the DNA is TGCGCCAGCAGCCAAGTATCGGGTGCTGGGGCCAACGTCCTGACTTTC.

This clonotype has a handful of counts. An end of the junction does not agree with germline; a read error may underlie this. V and J are TRBV6-5 and TRBJ2-2, with a tentative D call TRBD1 (7 bases). The CDR3 totals 17 residues. CDR1 and CDR2 from the germline V gene are MNHEY and SVGAGI. CDR3 DNA sequence: TGTGCCAGCAGTTACTCTACGAAGCAGGGGGACTCCGAGGAGCTGTTCTTT. Residues: CASSYSTKQGDSEELFF.

Comments on this clonotype: No conserved phenylalanine or tryptophan is present at the end of the CDR3, so a read error is the likely explanation. No DNA is shown, since the ends of the CDR3 on it are uncertain; the CDR3 is the one TCRdb lists. The chain links TRBV10-3 to TRBJ2-5. Germline V lookup: CDR1 ENHRY, CDR2 SYGVKD. The CDR3 is 14 amino acids in total, end residues counted. This CDR3 is CAISESRIQETRYL.

Remarks on this clonotype: At one boundary the junction diverges from the germline segment, which might be a read error. The chain is built from TRBV14 and TRBJ2-1; unclear D gene. Per the germline V gene, CDR1 is SGHDN and CDR2 is FVKESK. This CDR3 is built from 12 residues. CDR3 DNA sequence: TGTGCCAGCAGCTGGAACTACAATGAACAGTTCTTC. This encodes CASSWNYNEQFF.

Turning to this clonotype: The junction and the germline gene differ at one end; a read error may be behind it. The chain employs TRBV11-2 and TRBJ2-1, with D unclear. The CDR3 is 15 residues long. Per germline, CDR1 SGHAT and CDR2 FQNNGV. The CDR3 DNA sequence: TGTGTCAGCAACACGGCACCGGGTCCGGGCTACGAGCAGTTCTTC. This sequence encodes CVSNTAPGPGYEQFF.

As to this clonotype: Germline and junction disagree at one end, which may indicate a read error. The V call is TRBV14, the J call TRBJ1-2, with a possible D match to TRBD1 (6 bases). CDR1 SGHDN and CDR2 FVKESK come from the germline V gene. This CDR3 region has 17 residues. The CDR3 DNA reads TGTGCCAGCAGCCAAGCGGGGGCCCTGGGACGGTTCTATGGCTACACTTTC. This codes for CASSQAGALGRFYGYTF.

This clonotype was detected only once. This may be a read error, as it is one base from a much larger clone. Given the absence of the conserved phenylalanine or tryptophan at the CDR3 end, a read error is likely. The V gene is TRBV28, the J gene TRBJ1-2, with TRBD1 as a possible D gene (5 bases). Looked up from germline, CDR1 is MDHEN and CDR2 is SYDVKM. This CDR3 is built from 12 residues. Deletions cut 2 bases from V and 8 bases from J, with 9 bases between. The CDR3 sequence: CASSLRGKGYTI. CDR3 sequence (DNA): TGTGCCAGCAGTTTAAGGGGCAAAGGCTACACCATC.

The chain employs TRBV12-3 or TRBV12-4 and TRBJ2-7; 8 nucleotides agree with TRBD1. Losses at the gene ends were 6 bases for V and 5 bases for J; bases not matched to a gene: 12. The CDR3 is 15 residues long. CDR3 region: CASSRTGGLSHEQYF. The CDR3 DNA reads TGTGCCAGCAGCCGTACAGGGGGGTTGTCACACGAGCAGTACTTC.

Points on this clonotype: At one of its ends the junction is not consistent with the germline gene, which may arise from a read error. V is TRBV10-2 and J is TRBJ2-3, with TRBD2 identical over 8 bases. This CDR3 has 17 amino acids. Germline CDR1 and CDR2: WSHSY and SAAADI. CDR3 in amino acids: CASSAREREPYTDTQYF. The CDR3 DNA follows: TGCGCCAGTAGTGCCCGAGAGCGGGAGCCCTACACAGATACGCAGTATTTT.

Comments on this clonotype: Germline is not matched at one junction end, which may reflect a read error. The rearrangement uses TRBV29-1 and TRBJ2-2; D is ambiguous. The CDR3 is 11 amino acids. The germline CDR1 and CDR2 sequences are SQVTM and ANQGSEA. The CDR3 region has the DNA TGCAGCGTTAAGAACACCGCGGAGCTGTTTTTT. This encodes CSVKNTAELFF.